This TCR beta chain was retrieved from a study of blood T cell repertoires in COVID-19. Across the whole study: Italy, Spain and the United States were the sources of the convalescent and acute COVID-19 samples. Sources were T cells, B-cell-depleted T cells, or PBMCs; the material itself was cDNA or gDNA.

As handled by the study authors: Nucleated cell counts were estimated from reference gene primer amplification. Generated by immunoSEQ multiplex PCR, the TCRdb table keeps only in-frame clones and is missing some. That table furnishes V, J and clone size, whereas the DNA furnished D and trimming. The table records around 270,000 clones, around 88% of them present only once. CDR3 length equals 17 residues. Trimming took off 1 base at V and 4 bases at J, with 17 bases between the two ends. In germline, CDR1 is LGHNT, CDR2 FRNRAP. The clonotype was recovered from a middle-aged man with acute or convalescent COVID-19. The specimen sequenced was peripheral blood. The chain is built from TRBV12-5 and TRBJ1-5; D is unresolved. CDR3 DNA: TGTGCTAGTGGTTTGGCCTCCTACGGGTTATTAAATCAGCCCCAGCATTTT. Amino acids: CASGLASYGLLNQPQHF.